This paragraph reports one T cell receptor beta chain. The sample is drawn from a study of T cells in Graves' hyperthyroidism and ophthalmopathy. Germline assignment: CDR1 MNHNS and CDR2 SASEGT. The CDR3 length is 15 residues. J lost 2 bases, V lost 5 bases, and 6 bases had no gene match. TCR beta CDR3 sequences were amplified from RNA transcripts. During a first-round RT-PCR of the TCR CDR3, the HTBI primer set was used. TCRdb fed the multiplex PCR reads into MiXCR, producing one record per CDR3 protein. The sample consists of fewer than 650,000 distinct CDR3 sequences, 12% to 15% of them appearing once. On the basis of clinical symptoms, serum thyroxine and TRAb, thyroid ultrasound and orbital computed tomography, diagnoses were made.

The gene calls are TRBV6-1 and TRBJ2-1, with 7 positions matching TRBD2. Sequenced input: blood. The TCR was taken from a young woman with Graves' ophthalmopathy. CDR3 sequence reads: CASSPSGNPYNEQFF. As DNA, the CDR3 is TGTGCCAGCAGTCCAAGCGGGAACCCCTACAATGAGCAGTTCTTC.